These T cell receptor beta chains were read from a single sample in a study of identifying expanded T cells in peripheral blood. Assay: immunoSEQ multiplex PCR; the TCRdb copy retains only in-frame clones and omits some. The data contain 75,000 to 90,000 clones, roughly 81% of them singletons. Sequences were obtained from blood. Source of these receptors: a person aged 18-69 years in good health. CDR3s include the opening cysteine and the closing phenylalanine or tryptophan. A D gene is named only where the DNA matches it firmly. Clone size is given for some rows only: seen once, a few or many times, or a class if the clone is expanded.

J gene: TRBJ2-7
D gene: -
V gene: TRBV7-2
clone size: -
CDR3 protein: CASSLLPYEQYF
CDR3 DNA: TGTGCCAGCAGCCTCTTACCTTACGAGCAGTACTTC

J gene: TRBJ2-7
D gene: -
V gene: TRBV7-9
clone size: -
CDR3 protein: CASSFLEEQYF
CDR3 DNA: TGTGCCAGCAGCTTTTTGGAGGAGCAGTACTTC

J gene: TRBJ2-1
D gene: -
V gene: TRBV30
clone size: few
CDR3 protein: CAWSPFRRGDEQFF
CDR3 DNA: TGTGCCTGGAGCCCTTTCAGGCGTGGCGATGAGCAGTTCTTC

J gene: TRBJ2-5
D gene: -
V gene: TRBV19
clone size: few
CDR3 protein: CASSSEETQYF
CDR3 DNA: TGTGCCAGTAGTAGCGAGGAGACCCAGTACTTC

J gene: TRBJ1-1
D gene: -
V gene: TRBV7-3
clone size: -
CDR3 protein: CASSLGGTTEAFF
CDR3 DNA: TGTGCCAGCAGCTTAGGGGGCACCACTGAAGCTTTCTTT

J gene: TRBJ2-7
D gene: TRBD1
V gene: TRBV19
clone size: -
CDR3 protein: CASSATKTGGGSYEQYF
CDR3 DNA: TGTGCCAGTAGTGCTACCAAAACAGGGGGCGGTTCGTACGAGCAGTACTTC

J gene: TRBJ2-5
D gene: -
V gene: TRBV5-4
clone size: -
CDR3 protein: CASSFGQGQETQYF
CDR3 DNA: TGTGCCAGCAGCTTTGGGCAGGGCCAAGAGACCCAGTACTTC

J gene: TRBJ2-1
D gene: TRBD2
V gene: TRBV2
clone size: -
CDR3 protein: CASSAVSGRVDEQFF
CDR3 DNA: TGTGCCAGCAGTGCGGTGAGCGGGAGAGTCGATGAGCAGTTCTTC

J gene: TRBJ2-1
D gene: -
V gene: TRBV21-1
clone size: -
CDR3 protein: CASSNFRTGAFNEQFF
CDR3 DNA: TGTGCCAGCAGCAATTTCCGGACAGGGGCCTTCAATGAGCAGTTCTTC

J gene: TRBJ2-3
D gene: -
V gene: TRBV15
clone size: -
CDR3 protein: CATSRIEGVTDTQYF
CDR3 DNA: TGTGCCACCAGCAGGATAGAGGGGGTCACAGATACGCAGTATTTT

J gene: TRBJ1-4
D gene: TRBD1
V gene: TRBV5-1
clone size: -
CDR3 protein: CASSFGDRGRTNEKLFF
CDR3 DNA: TGCGCCAGCAGCTTCGGAGACAGGGGGCGGACTAATGAAAAACTGTTTTTT

J gene: TRBJ2-1
D gene: TRBD2
V gene: TRBV7-9
clone size: -
CDR3 protein: CASSPSGSNDEQFF
CDR3 DNA: TGTGCCAGCAGCCCTAGCGGGAGTAATGATGAGCAGTTCTTC

J gene: TRBJ2-5
D gene: -
V gene: TRBV30
clone size: -
CDR3 protein: CAWSRETQYF
CDR3 DNA: TGTGCCTGGAGTCGAGAGACCCAGTACTTC

J gene: TRBJ2-1
D gene: TRBD2
V gene: TRBV6-5
clone size: -
CDR3 protein: CASRGAGGAYNEQFF
CDR3 DNA: TGTGCCAGCAGGGGAGCGGGAGGCGCTTACAATGAGCAGTTCTTC

J gene: TRBJ1-1
D gene: -
V gene: TRBV7-2
clone size: -
CDR3 protein: CASSLLTSTALNTEAFF
CDR3 DNA: TGTGCCAGCAGCTTACTCACCTCGACGGCTTTGAACACTGAAGCTTTCTTT

J gene: TRBJ2-7
D gene: TRBD2
V gene: TRBV28
clone size: -
CDR3 protein: CASSGGLAGSSSYEQYF
CDR3 DNA: TGTGCCAGCAGTGGGGGACTAGCGGGCAGTAGCTCCTACGAGCAGTACTTC

J gene: TRBJ2-3
D gene: -
V gene: TRBV5-1
clone size: many
CDR3 protein: CASSIRDAREPDTQYF
CDR3 DNA: TGCGCCAGCAGCATCCGGGACGCCCGGGAACCAGATACGCAGTATTTT

J gene: TRBJ2-5
D gene: -
V gene: TRBV7-9
clone size: once
CDR3 protein: CASSTSRRPQETQYF
CDR3 DNA: TGTGCCAGCAGCACCTCCAGGAGGCCTCAAGAGACCCAGTACTTC

J gene: TRBJ2-7
D gene: -
V gene: TRBV30
clone size: -
CDR3 protein: CAWSSSRGSLGSYEQYF
CDR3 DNA: TGTGCCTGGAGTAGCTCCCGGGGCTCCCTTGGGTCCTACGAGCAGTACTTC

J gene: TRBJ1-2
D gene: TRBD1
V gene: TRBV7-8
clone size: -
CDR3 protein: CASSLQGAGGYTF
CDR3 DNA: TGTGCCAGCAGCTTACAGGGGGCAGGAGGCTACACCTTC

J gene: TRBJ2-2
D gene: TRBD1
V gene: TRBV19
clone size: -
CDR3 protein: CASSTRQGTNTGELFF
CDR3 DNA: TGTGCCAGTAGTACCAGACAGGGAACGAACACCGGGGAGCTGTTTTTT

J gene: TRBJ2-7
D gene: TRBD1
V gene: TRBV28
clone size: -
CDR3 protein: CASSFGQGDAYEQYF
CDR3 DNA: TGTGCCAGCAGTTTTGGACAGGGGGATGCCTACGAGCAGTACTTC

J gene: TRBJ1-5
D gene: -
V gene: TRBV19
clone size: -
CDR3 protein: CASNRGEGNQPQHF
CDR3 DNA: TGTGCCAGTAACCGGGGTGAAGGCAATCAGCCCCAGCATTTT

J gene: TRBJ1-3
D gene: -
V gene: TRBV7-2
clone size: -
CDR3 protein: CASSLNRDNTIYF
CDR3 DNA: TGTGCCAGCAGCTTAAACAGGGACAACACCATATATTTT

J gene: TRBJ2-1
D gene: TRBD1
V gene: TRBV29-1
clone size: -
CDR3 protein: CSVEVSGQGGDEQFF
CDR3 DNA: TGCAGCGTTGAAGTTTCAGGACAGGGAGGTGATGAGCAGTTCTTC

J gene: TRBJ2-1
D gene: -
V gene: TRBV6-4
clone size: -
CDR3 protein: CASSDGTGDHNEQFF
CDR3 DNA: TGTGCCAGCAGTGACGGGACGGGGGACCACAATGAGCAGTTCTTC

J gene: TRBJ1-1
D gene: -
V gene: TRBV7-2
clone size: -
CDR3 protein: CASSLYPLGGADTEAFF
CDR3 DNA: TGTGCCAGCAGCTTATATCCCCTAGGGGGGGCGGACACTGAAGCTTTCTTT

J gene: TRBJ2-1
D gene: -
V gene: TRBV7-3
clone size: -
CDR3 protein: CASSLDGAGNEQFF
CDR3 DNA: TGTGCCAGCAGCTTAGATGGGGCGGGGAATGAGCAGTTCTTC

J gene: TRBJ1-2
D gene: TRBD1
V gene: TRBV5-1
clone size: once
CDR3 protein: CASSFRDRVAGYTF
CDR3 DNA: TGCGCCAGCAGCTTCCGGGACAGGGTGGCTGGCTACACCTTC

J gene: TRBJ1-3
D gene: -
V gene: TRBV14
clone size: -
CDR3 protein: CASSPGYGRSGNTIYF
CDR3 DNA: TGTGCCAGCAGCCCCGGGTACGGACGCTCTGGAAACACCATATATTTT

J gene: TRBJ2-7
D gene: -
V gene: TRBV7-9
clone size: -
CDR3 protein: CASAKGRLSYEQYF
CDR3 DNA: TGTGCCAGCGCCAAGGGGAGATTGTCCTACGAGCAGTACTTC

J gene: TRBJ1-3
D gene: -
V gene: TRBV2
clone size: -
CDR3 protein: CASSETRYSGNTIYF
CDR3 DNA: TGTGCCAGCAGCGAAACAAGATACTCTGGAAACACCATATATTTT

J gene: TRBJ2-2
D gene: TRBD2
V gene: TRBV9
clone size: -
CDR3 protein: CASSVTGRDTGELFF
CDR3 DNA: TGTGCCAGCAGCGTAACGGGGAGGGACACCGGGGAGCTGTTTTTT

J gene: TRBJ2-5
D gene: -
V gene: TRBV28
clone size: -
CDR3 protein: CASRGLGSETQYF
CDR3 DNA: TGTGCCAGCAGGGGCTTAGGGTCAGAGACCCAGTACTTC

J gene: TRBJ2-7
D gene: TRBD2
V gene: TRBV2
clone size: -
CDR3 protein: CASSYRDYSYEQYF
CDR3 DNA: TGTGCCAGCAGTTACCGGGACTATAGCTACGAGCAGTACTTC

J gene: TRBJ2-7
D gene: -
V gene: TRBV14
clone size: -
CDR3 protein: CASSLTGYEQYF
CDR3 DNA: TGTGCCAGCAGTCTTACCGGTTACGAGCAGTACTTC

J gene: TRBJ1-5
D gene: -
V gene: TRBV30
clone size: -
CDR3 protein: CAWSDGQNSNQPQHF
CDR3 DNA: TGTGCCTGGAGTGATGGGCAGAACTCTAATCAGCCCCAGCATTTT

J gene: TRBJ1-2
D gene: TRBD1
V gene: TRBV27
clone size: few
CDR3 protein: CASSLSPGGDGYTF
CDR3 DNA: TGTGCCAGCAGTTTATCACCAGGGGGCGATGGCTACACCTTC

J gene: TRBJ2-1
D gene: TRBD2
V gene: TRBV27
clone size: -
CDR3 protein: CASIPSGTSDEQFF
CDR3 DNA: TGTGCCAGCATCCCTTCCGGGACTAGCGATGAGCAGTTCTTC

J gene: TRBJ2-3
D gene: -
V gene: TRBV18
clone size: -
CDR3 protein: CASSPAGGTDTQYF
CDR3 DNA: TGTGCCAGCTCACCGGCAGGGGGCACAGATACGCAGTATTTT

J gene: TRBJ2-1
D gene: TRBD2
V gene: TRBV7-9
clone size: -
CDR3 protein: CASSSTSAHNEQFF
CDR3 DNA: TGTGCCAGCAGCTCGACTAGCGCTCACAATGAGCAGTTCTTC